These 10 T cell receptor beta chains were sequenced from one sample in a study of post-analysis software for immune sequencing data. Study-wide findings and caveats: Higher frequency in patients than in controls was seen for about 5 TRBV segments, with TRBV5-6, TRBV5-1 and TRBV20-1 among them.

cDNA libraries of TCR beta carried unique molecular identifiers. Using its own MiXCR run on the PCR reads, TCRdb lists one record per CDR3 protein. The sample consists of some 260,000 distinct CDR3 sequences, 35% to 40% of them appearing once. No cognate antigen is known for these TCRs. The sequenced sample consisted of blood. These receptors were taken from a girl aged 5-17 years with multiple sclerosis.

The sample holds many counts of this clonotype. This sequence joins TRBV4-2 and TRBJ2-5; no firm D call. This CDR3 contains 17 residues. V was cut by 1 base and J by 1 base, with 16 bases left in between. Germline CDR1 reads LGHNA; CDR2 reads YNFKEQ. CDR3 loop: CASSQGRGSTGQETQYF. CDR3 bases: TGTGCCAGCAGCCAAGGACGTGGGTCCACCGGCCAAGAGACCCAGTACTTC.

This clonotype was seen a single time. Compared with germline, one end of the junction differs, possibly owing to a read error. J is TRBJ2-7 and V is TRBV7-6, with 11 bases identical to TRBD2. The CDR3 covers 15 residues. Germline V gene lookup returns CDR1 SGHVS and CDR2 FNYEAQ. The CDR3 sequence is CASSLETSGDYGQYF. CDR3 DNA sequence: TGTGCCAGCAGCTTAGAGACTAGCGGGGATTACGGGCAGTACTTC.

The chain recombines TRBV12-3 or TRBV12-4 with TRBJ1-2; 9 bases are shared with TRBD1. The CDR3 has 16 residues. V dropped 6 bases and J dropped 9; count of bases not matched to a gene: 17. The CDR3 DNA follows: TGTGCCAGCAGCCCGCCCCCGGGACAGGGCTTGGTTAGCTACACCTTC. It codes for CASSPPPGQGLVSYTF.

Many counts were recorded for this clonotype. The rearrangement uses TRBV12-3 or TRBV12-4 and TRBJ2-3; 12 positions match TRBD1. After removal of 6 bases from V and 6 bases from J, the junction contained 7 bases not matched to a gene. The CDR3 has 15 residues. In DNA form, the CDR3 reads TGTGCCAGCAGACCCGGGACAGGGGGCATGGATACGCAGTATTTT. Translating it yields CASRPGTGGMDTQYF.

This chain connects TRBV12-3 or TRBV12-4 to TRBJ2-3; 8 bases fit TRBD2. The length of the CDR3 is 14 residues. Trimming cost V 7 bases and J 5 bases; bases outside gene matches: 8. The CDR3 loop is CASKIGRGVDTQYF. The CDR3 DNA follows: TGTGCCAGCAAAATCGGGCGGGGGGTAGATACGCAGTATTTT.

As to this clonotype: A much bigger clone sits one base away, suggesting this may be a read error. The J gene is TRBJ1-2, the V gene TRBV28; possible D gene TRBD1, 6 bases. The CDR3 loop spans 14 amino acids. The V gene's germline CDR1 is MDHEN and CDR2 SYDVKM. CDR3: CASNQQGANYGHTF. Here the CDR3 DNA reads TGTGCCAGCAACCAACAGGGCGCTAACTATGGCCACACCTTC.

This clonotype has only a few counts. This may be a read error, as it is one base from a much larger clone. The V and J genes are TRBV7-6 and TRBJ1-5; D gene ambiguous. This CDR3 is 13 amino acids long. Germline V CDR1 and CDR2: SGHVS, FNYEAQ. The CDR3 sequence: CGSSLGRNQPQHF. The CDR3 coding sequence is TGTGGCAGCAGCTTAGGGAGGAATCAGCCCCAGCATTTT.

This clonotype was seen many times. The CDR3 DNA is TGTGCCAGCAGTTTGTCGCGCACTGAAGCTTTCTTT. Translated, it gives CASSLSRTEAFF. V and J are TRBV28 and TRBJ1-1; D unclear. V was trimmed by 3 bases and J by 4 bases, leaving 6 bases between them. Germline V lookup: CDR1 MDHEN, CDR2 SYDVKM. CDR3 length: 12 amino acids.

The chain employs TRBV20-1 and TRBJ2-1; the D gene is possibly TRBD2 (6 bases). Germline CDR1 is DFQATT and CDR2 is SNEGSKA (reference sequence). V was pared by 5 bases and J by 4 bases, with 15 bases between. The CDR3 is 14 amino acids. DNA of the CDR3: TGCAGTGCTTTAGCGGCAGTAGGGTACAATGAGCAGTTCTTC. Protein sequence: CSALAAVGYNEQFF.

This clonotype came up many times. The chain joins TRBV7-2 to TRBJ1-5; D uncertain. The CDR3 length is 16 residues. Deletions cut 1 base from V and 0 bases from J, with 10 bases between. Germline V gene data show CDR1 as SGHTA and CDR2 as FQGNSA. The CDR3: CASSLEGSYSNQPQHF. CDR3 in DNA: TGTGCCAGCAGCTTAGAAGGCAGCTATAGCAATCAGCCCCAGCATTTT.